These T cell receptor beta chains were read from a single sample in a study of blood T cell repertoires in COVID-19. Assay used: immunoSEQ multiplex PCR; TCRdb lists only in-frame clones, some missing. The table shows over 250,000 clones, with about 80% occurring only once. The sample taken for sequencing was peripheral blood. These receptors were taken from a woman aged 45 to 65 who had recovered from COVID-19. The CDR3 runs from the conserved cysteine through the conserved F or W. The order of the fields is clone size, V gene, D gene, J gene, CDR3 protein, CDR3 DNA. D genes are given only for firm matches. The size field is filled for only some rows; it gives once, few, many or a size class.

NA	TRBV28	NA	TRBJ1-2	CASSLSGARVNGYTF	TGTGCCAGCAGTTTATCAGGGGCGCGGGTCAATGGCTACACCTTC
NA	TRBV3-1/TRBV3-2	NA	TRBJ1-3	CASSQRAKTALSGNTIYF	TGTGCCAGCAGCCAAAGGGCTAAGACAGCGCTCTCTGGAAACACCATATATTTT
few	TRBV7-6	NA	TRBJ2-7	CARIVQLRFSYEQYF	TGTGCCAGGATCGTACAGCTTAGGTTCTCCTACGAGCAGTACTTC
NA	TRBV6-4	TRBD1	TRBJ2-7	CARETGTGRYEQYF	TGTGCCAGAGAGACCGGGACAGGGAGGTACGAGCAGTACTTC
once	TRBV5-1	NA	TRBJ2-3	CASSVQGTDTQYF	TGCGCCAGCAGCGTTCAGGGGACAGATACGCAGTATTTT
NA	TRBV7-9	TRBD2	TRBJ2-5	CASQLAGEETQYF	TGTGCCAGCCAACTAGCGGGAGAAGAGACCCAGTACTTC
NA	TRBV7-8	NA	TRBJ1-1	CASSLGRGAEAFF	TGTGCCAGCAGCTTAGGGAGGGGCGCTGAAGCTTTCTTT
NA	TRBV4-2	TRBD1	TRBJ1-2	CASSQDGTGGAGGEGYTF	TGTGCCAGCAGCCAAGATGGGACAGGGGGCGCCGGAGGTGAGGGCTACACCTTC
NA	TRBV3-1/TRBV3-2	NA	TRBJ1-2	CASSQENSYGYTF	TGTGCCAGCAGCCAAGAAAACAGCTATGGCTACACCTTC
NA	TRBV27	TRBD1	TRBJ1-6	CASSLTGGRGSPLHF	TGTGCCAGCAGCCTGACAGGGGGCCGGGGTTCACCCCTCCACTTT
NA	TRBV6-6	TRBD1	TRBJ2-1	CASSTPQTGLEQFF	TGTGCCAGCAGTACCCCCCAGACAGGGCTGGAGCAGTTCTTC
once	TRBV9	NA	TRBJ2-2	CASSVGRRAGELFF	TGTGCCAGCAGCGTAGGGCGCCGGGCCGGGGAGCTGTTTTTT
NA	TRBV21-1	NA	TRBJ2-1	CASSKLEGLRPYNEQFF	TGTGCCAGCAGCAAGTTAGAGGGCCTTAGACCCTACAATGAGCAGTTCTTC
NA	TRBV24-1	NA	TRBJ2-2	CATSGVTGELFF	TGTGCCACCAGCGGGGTCACCGGGGAGCTGTTTTTT
NA	TRBV7-2	TRBD1	TRBJ1-6	CASNRQGNSPLHF	TGTGCCAGCAACAGACAGGGTAATTCACCCCTCCACTTT
NA	TRBV9	TRBD2	TRBJ2-1	CASSVGTSGGTYNEQFF	TGTGCCAGCAGCGTTGGGACTAGCGGGGGAACCTACAATGAGCAGTTCTTC
NA	TRBV28	TRBD2	TRBJ2-1	CASSLLAGGTGDEQFF	TGTGCCAGCAGTTTACTAGCGGGAGGGACGGGGGATGAGCAGTTCTTC
NA	TRBV7-2	TRBD1	TRBJ1-2	CASSPYQTGGASGYTF	TGTGCCAGCAGTCCATACCAGACAGGGGGTGCCTCTGGCTACACCTTC
medium-sized	TRBV11-3	TRBD2	TRBJ2-1	CASSLAGLNNEQFF	TGTGCCAGCAGCCTAGCGGGACTAAACAATGAGCAGTTCTTC
NA	TRBV30	NA	TRBJ1-2	CAWSPGYGYTF	TGTGCCTGGAGTCCGGGCTATGGCTACACCTTC
NA	TRBV2	TRBD1	TRBJ2-7	CASTGGTGRRQYF	TGTGCCAGCACCGGGGGGACAGGGCGGCGGCAGTACTTC
NA	TRBV6-5	TRBD1	TRBJ1-6	CASIFFRDSNSPLHF	TGTGCCAGCATTTTCTTCCGGGACAGCAATTCACCCCTCCACTTT
NA	TRBV6-5	NA	TRBJ1-5	CASSYSTGGKNQPQHF	TGTGCCAGCAGTTACTCTACCGGGGGTAAAAATCAGCCCCAGCATTTT
NA	TRBV30	TRBD1	TRBJ1-3	CAWSSGGPRNTIYF	TGTGCCTGGAGTTCAGGGGGCCCTCGAAACACCATATATTTT
NA	TRBV5-1	NA	TRBJ2-1	CASSLVSGSYNEQFF	TGCGCCAGCAGCTTGGTTAGCGGCTCCTACAATGAGCAGTTCTTC
once	TRBV11-2	TRBD1	TRBJ2-1	CASSLMGQLFGNEQFF	TGTGCCAGCAGCTTAATGGGACAGCTTTTTGGCAATGAGCAGTTCTTC
NA	TRBV6-1	TRBD2	TRBJ2-3	CASSDKGGRGTDTQYF	TGTGCCAGCAGTGATAAGGGCGGGAGGGGCACAGATACGCAGTATTTT
NA	TRBV28	NA	TRBJ2-2	CASSLAGRNTGELFF	TGTGCCAGCAGTTTAGCAGGGCGGAACACCGGGGAGCTGTTTTTT
NA	TRBV11-2	TRBD2	TRBJ2-1	CASSLVPTSGSYNEQFF	TGTGCCAGCAGCTTAGTGCCCACTAGCGGGAGTTATAATGAGCAGTTCTTC
NA	TRBV7-6	TRBD1	TRBJ2-7	CASSPGQSYEQYF	TGTGCCAGCAGCCCGGGACAGTCCTACGAGCAGTACTTC
NA	TRBV7-9	TRBD2	TRBJ2-2	CASSLGTSGIPAGELFF	TGTGCCAGCAGCTTGGGGACTAGCGGGATTCCGGCCGGGGAGCTGTTTTTT
NA	TRBV4-2	NA	TRBJ2-7	CASSQERDSSYEQYF	TGTGCCAGCAGCCAAGAACGGGACTCCTCCTACGAGCAGTACTTC
NA	TRBV28	TRBD2	TRBJ2-7	CASRLAGGRVYEQYF	TGTGCCAGCAGGCTAGCGGGAGGGCGTGTTTACGAGCAGTACTTC
NA	TRBV9	NA	TRBJ2-2	CASSTERVLNTGELFF	TGTGCCAGCAGCACCGAACGGGTTTTGAACACCGGGGAGCTGTTTTTT
NA	TRBV7-9	NA	TRBJ1-2	CASSPAGPGGYTF	TGTGCCAGCAGCCCCGCAGGGCCCGGCGGCTACACCTTC
few	TRBV20-1	NA	TRBJ2-1	CSARGRNEQFF	TGCAGTGCTAGAGGTAGAAATGAGCAGTTCTTC
NA	TRBV28	NA	TRBJ1-1	CASRGWDNLNTEAFF	TGTGCCAGCAGGGGGTGGGACAACTTGAACACTGAAGCTTTCTTT
NA	TRBV9	NA	TRBJ1-3	CASSPFSWGVSGNTIYF	TGTGCCAGCAGCCCCTTCAGCTGGGGAGTTTCTGGAAACACCATATATTTT
NA	TRBV4-2	TRBD1	TRBJ2-5	CASSQGTGGETQYF	TGTGCCAGCAGCCAGGGCACAGGGGGGGAGACCCAGTACTTC
NA	TRBV5-1	NA	TRBJ1-1	CASSLAAGGGGTEAFF	TGCGCCAGCAGCTTGGCGGCCGGGGGGGGCGGCACTGAAGCTTTCTTT
NA	TRBV4-2	NA	TRBJ1-2	CASSQDGGNYGYTF	TGTGCCAGCAGCCAAGATGGGGGGAACTATGGCTACACCTTC
NA	TRBV7-2	NA	TRBJ1-6	CASSSRVLLGNSPLHF	TGTGCCAGCAGCAGCAGGGTCCTGCTGGGGAATTCACCCCTCCACTTT
NA	TRBV5-1	NA	TRBJ2-7	CASSSVQAVYEQYF	TGCGCCAGCAGCTCGGTACAGGCGGTGTACGAGCAGTACTTC
NA	TRBV15	NA	TRBJ2-7	CATSRSFPGTPPYEQYF	TGTGCCACCAGCAGATCCTTTCCCGGGACACCGCCCTACGAGCAGTACTTC
NA	TRBV27	NA	TRBJ2-1	CASSLSGQSYNEQFF	TGTGCCAGCAGTTTAAGCGGCCAATCCTACAATGAGCAGTTCTTC
NA	TRBV7-2	NA	TRBJ1-2	CASSQDRNYGYTF	TGTGCCAGCAGCCAGGATCGCAACTATGGCTACACCTTC
once	TRBV19	TRBD1	TRBJ2-7	CASSNRGRARDEQYF	TGTGCCAGTAGTAACAGGGGAAGGGCCCGAGACGAGCAGTACTTC
NA	TRBV28	TRBD1	TRBJ2-1	CASSLPQGATYNEQFF	TGTGCCAGCAGTTTACCCCAGGGGGCGACCTACAATGAGCAGTTCTTC
NA	TRBV6-5	TRBD1	TRBJ2-3	CASLPAGGFTDTQYF	TGTGCCAGCCTCCCGGCAGGGGGCTTCACAGATACGCAGTATTTT
NA	TRBV28	NA	TRBJ1-3	CASRSLTVSGNTIYF	TGTGCCAGCAGGTCCCTGACAGTCTCTGGAAACACCATATATTTT
NA	TRBV15	TRBD2	TRBJ2-3	CATSRGRGGTDTQYF	TGTGCCACCAGCAGGGGCCGCGGGGGAACAGATACGCAGTATTTT
NA	TRBV7-2	TRBD2	TRBJ2-7	CASSLPGGPGEQYF	TGTGCCAGCAGCTTACCGGGAGGGCCGGGCGAGCAGTACTTC
NA	TRBV1	NA	TRBJ1-2	CTSSQDTGHFGVCHLQINNYGYTF	TGCACCAGCAGCCAAGACACGGGACACTTCGGTGTGTGTCATCTCCAAATCAATAACTATGGCTACACCTTC
many	TRBV30	TRBD2	TRBJ2-1	CAWSVTSGSYEQFF	TGTGCCTGGAGTGTGACTAGCGGGAGTTATGAGCAGTTCTTC
NA	TRBV7-3	NA	TRBJ2-1	CASSLNPASENEQFF	TGTGCCAGCAGCTTAAATCCGGCTAGCGAAAATGAGCAGTTCTTC
NA	TRBV19	NA	TRBJ1-1	CASSRGGMNTEAFF	TGTGCCAGTAGTAGGGGGGGCATGAACACTGAAGCTTTCTTT
NA	TRBV3-1/TRBV3-2	TRBD2	TRBJ2-3	CASSHGLAGYTDTQYF	TGTGCCAGCAGCCACGGACTAGCGGGGTACACAGATACGCAGTATTTT